This is a list of T cell receptor beta chains from one sample in a study of blood T cell repertoires in COVID-19. TCRdb keeps only in-frame clones here, not all; method: immunoSEQ multiplex PCR. The data contain approximately 380,000 clones, 88% of them singletons. Sequencing input: PBMCs or T cells enriched from blood (not recorded which). These receptors were taken from a woman aged 18-35 years who had recovered from COVID-19. CDR3s include the opening cysteine and the closing phenylalanine or tryptophan. Fields, in order: CDR3 length, D gene, clone size, V gene, J gene, CDR3 DNA, CDR3 protein. D genes are given only for firm matches. Not every row has a clone size; where given, it reads once, few, many or a size class.

len: 19
d_gene: TRBD1
abundance: -
v_gene: TRBV19
j_gene: TRBJ1-1
CDR3nt: TGTGCCAGTAGTACCCCCGGGACAGGAGGTAGTTATCTGAACACTGAAGCTTTCTTT
CDR3aa: CASSTPGTGGSYLNTEAFF

len: 15
d_gene: TRBD1
abundance: -
v_gene: TRBV2
j_gene: TRBJ1-2
CDR3nt: TGTGCCAGCAGTGAGGGCCCAGGGGGCGTCTATGGCTACACCTTC
CDR3aa: CASSEGPGGVYGYTF

len: 14
d_gene: -
abundance: -
v_gene: TRBV3-1/TRBV3-2
j_gene: TRBJ2-3
CDR3nt: TGTGCCAGCAGCCAAGTCGTGCGGGCAGATACGCAGTATTTT
CDR3aa: CASSQVVRADTQYF

len: 16
d_gene: TRBD1
abundance: -
v_gene: TRBV9
j_gene: TRBJ2-3
CDR3nt: TGTGCCAGCAGCGTCGGGACAGGGGGTAGCACAGATACGCAGTATTTT
CDR3aa: CASSVGTGGSTDTQYF

len: 15
d_gene: TRBD2
abundance: -
v_gene: TRBV30
j_gene: TRBJ2-3
CDR3nt: TGTGCCTGGGCTTATTTAGCGGGGGGCACAGATACGCAGTATTTT
CDR3aa: CAWAYLAGGTDTQYF

len: 12
d_gene: -
abundance: -
v_gene: TRBV6-5
j_gene: TRBJ1-1
CDR3nt: TGTGCCAGCAGTTACCAGAACACTGAAGCTTTCTTT
CDR3aa: CASSYQNTEAFF

len: 15
d_gene: TRBD1
abundance: -
v_gene: TRBV7-9
j_gene: TRBJ2-1
CDR3nt: TGTGCCAGCAGCTTGGGGGACAGGGGCAGGAATGAGCAGTTCTTC
CDR3aa: CASSLGDRGRNEQFF

len: 14
d_gene: -
abundance: -
v_gene: TRBV7-6
j_gene: TRBJ2-3
CDR3nt: TGTGCCAGCAGCCCTGAACCAGGCACAGATACGCAGTATTTT
CDR3aa: CASSPEPGTDTQYF

len: 15
d_gene: TRBD2
abundance: -
v_gene: TRBV7-8
j_gene: TRBJ2-7
CDR3nt: TGTGCCAGCAGCTTAGCGGCGGGGGGGTCCTACGAGCAGTACTTC
CDR3aa: CASSLAAGGSYEQYF

len: 15
d_gene: -
abundance: -
v_gene: TRBV5-1
j_gene: TRBJ1-1
CDR3nt: TGCGCCAGCAGCTCAATCAGTACCATGAACACTGAAGCTTTCTTT
CDR3aa: CASSSISTMNTEAFF

len: 15
d_gene: -
abundance: -
v_gene: TRBV29-1
j_gene: TRBJ2-2
CDR3nt: TGCAGCGTGAGAGGACAGCCGGGACGGGCCGGGGAGCTGTTTTTT
CDR3aa: CSVRGQPGRAGELFF

len: 15
d_gene: -
abundance: -
v_gene: TRBV27
j_gene: TRBJ1-5
CDR3nt: TGTGCCAGCAGACGGCCAGGGTGTAGCAATCAGCCCCAGCATTTT
CDR3aa: CASRRPGCSNQPQHF

len: 12
d_gene: -
abundance: once
v_gene: TRBV6-5
j_gene: TRBJ2-7
CDR3nt: TGTGCCAGCAGTCCACGAGCCTACGAGCAGTACTTC
CDR3aa: CASSPRAYEQYF

len: 14
d_gene: TRBD1
abundance: -
v_gene: TRBV5-1
j_gene: TRBJ1-1
CDR3nt: TGCGCCAGCAGCCGACAGGGTGGGAACACTGAAGCTTTCTTT
CDR3aa: CASSRQGGNTEAFF

len: 14
d_gene: -
abundance: -
v_gene: TRBV5-4
j_gene: TRBJ1-5
CDR3nt: TGTGCCAGCAGCTCGGCCGGGGGGAATCAGCCCCAGCATTTT
CDR3aa: CASSSAGGNQPQHF

len: 15
d_gene: TRBD1
abundance: -
v_gene: TRBV2
j_gene: TRBJ1-5
CDR3nt: TGTGCCAGCAGGGGAGAACAGGGGACTAGGGGGCCCCAGCATTTT
CDR3aa: CASRGEQGTRGPQHF

len: 13
d_gene: -
abundance: -
v_gene: TRBV5-4
j_gene: TRBJ2-7
CDR3nt: TGTGCCAGCAGCTTGGCAGGGTCCTACGAGCAGTACTTC
CDR3aa: CASSLAGSYEQYF

len: 17
d_gene: TRBD2
abundance: -
v_gene: TRBV7-6
j_gene: TRBJ2-7
CDR3nt: TGTGCCAGCAGCATCTCATCGGCCCTAGCGGGGTTCTACGAGCAGTACTTC
CDR3aa: CASSISSALAGFYEQYF

len: 11
d_gene: -
abundance: -
v_gene: TRBV20-1
j_gene: TRBJ1-4
CDR3nt: TGCAGTCCCGACAGAACCGAAAAACTGTTTTTT
CDR3aa: CSPDRTEKLFF

len: 14
d_gene: TRBD1
abundance: -
v_gene: TRBV6-5
j_gene: TRBJ1-2
CDR3nt: TGTGCCAGCAGGACAGGGGCGGAGTGGGATGGCTACACCTTC
CDR3aa: CASRTGAEWDGYTF

len: 14
d_gene: -
abundance: -
v_gene: TRBV6-1
j_gene: TRBJ1-2
CDR3nt: TGTGCCAGCAGTGAAGTGGCCAGGAACTATGGCTACACCTTC
CDR3aa: CASSEVARNYGYTF

len: 16
d_gene: -
abundance: few
v_gene: TRBV7-9
j_gene: TRBJ1-4
CDR3nt: TGTGCCAGCAGCTTACTAGCGGGGGGCAAGAATGAAAAACTGTTTTTT
CDR3aa: CASSLLAGGKNEKLFF

len: 15
d_gene: TRBD2
abundance: -
v_gene: TRBV18
j_gene: TRBJ2-5
CDR3nt: TGTGCCAGCTCACCACAACCGGGGGGACAAGAGACCCAGTACTTC
CDR3aa: CASSPQPGGQETQYF

len: 14
d_gene: TRBD1
abundance: -
v_gene: TRBV7-2
j_gene: TRBJ1-2
CDR3nt: TGTGCCAGCAGCCCGACAGGGGTCGGGTATGGCTACACCTTC
CDR3aa: CASSPTGVGYGYTF

len: 14
d_gene: -
abundance: -
v_gene: TRBV2
j_gene: TRBJ1-3
CDR3nt: TGTGCCAGCAGTGAATCAGGGGTAGGAAACACCATATATTTT
CDR3aa: CASSESGVGNTIYF

len: 17
d_gene: TRBD1
abundance: -
v_gene: TRBV10-3
j_gene: TRBJ2-3
CDR3nt: TGTGCCATCAGTTACCCCCCCGGACAGGGGGCAGAAGATACGCAGTATTTT
CDR3aa: CAISYPPGQGAEDTQYF

len: 14
d_gene: -
abundance: -
v_gene: TRBV6-2/TRBV6-3
j_gene: TRBJ1-5
CDR3nt: TGTGCCAGCAGCAATTCTCACAGGGCTCAGCCCCAGCATTTT
CDR3aa: CASSNSHRAQPQHF

len: 18
d_gene: TRBD1
abundance: -
v_gene: TRBV9
j_gene: TRBJ1-5
CDR3nt: TGTGCCAGCAGCGTAGAGACGAACGGGACAGGCGACAATCAGCCCCAGCATTTT
CDR3aa: CASSVETNGTGDNQPQHF

len: 15
d_gene: -
abundance: -
v_gene: TRBV7-2
j_gene: TRBJ1-6
CDR3nt: TGTGCCAGCAGCCCCGGCGGAGGATATAATTCACCCCTCCACTTT
CDR3aa: CASSPGGGYNSPLHF

len: 20
d_gene: -
abundance: -
v_gene: TRBV18
j_gene: TRBJ1-6
CDR3nt: TGTGCCAGCTCACCAAGGATGCAGGGGAAAGGAGGCTCCTATAATTCACCCCTCCACTTT
CDR3aa: CASSPRMQGKGGSYNSPLHF

len: 13
d_gene: TRBD1
abundance: -
v_gene: TRBV19
j_gene: TRBJ2-2
CDR3nt: TGTGCCAGCCGTCGGACAGGGAAAGGGGAGCTGTTTTTT
CDR3aa: CASRRTGKGELFF

len: 13
d_gene: TRBD2
abundance: -
v_gene: TRBV2
j_gene: TRBJ2-5
CDR3nt: TGTGCCAGCAGTGTGCGGGAGCCAGAGACCCAGTACTTC
CDR3aa: CASSVREPETQYF

len: 16
d_gene: TRBD1
abundance: -
v_gene: TRBV6-2/TRBV6-3
j_gene: TRBJ1-2
CDR3nt: TGTGCCAGCAGTTACCCGGGACAGGCTTTAAACTATGGCTACACCTTC
CDR3aa: CASSYPGQALNYGYTF

len: 13
d_gene: -
abundance: -
v_gene: TRBV12-3/TRBV12-4
j_gene: TRBJ1-6
CDR3nt: TGTGCCAGCAGTTTAGTGGACAGCTCGCCCCTCCACTTT
CDR3aa: CASSLVDSSPLHF

len: 12
d_gene: -
abundance: -
v_gene: TRBV2
j_gene: TRBJ1-1
CDR3nt: TGTGCCAGCAGTGCGGGACGACGGGAGGCTTTCTTT
CDR3aa: CASSAGRREAFF

len: 16
d_gene: -
abundance: -
v_gene: TRBV5-1
j_gene: TRBJ2-7
CDR3nt: TGCGCCAGCAGCTTGGCCGTAGGGGATTACTCCTACGAGCAGTACTTC
CDR3aa: CASSLAVGDYSYEQYF

len: 13
d_gene: -
abundance: -
v_gene: TRBV6-5
j_gene: TRBJ1-5
CDR3nt: TGTGCCAGCAGTTCCGGAGAGCTCCAGCCCCAGCATTTT
CDR3aa: CASSSGELQPQHF

len: 15
d_gene: TRBD1
abundance: -
v_gene: TRBV6-5
j_gene: TRBJ1-5
CDR3nt: TGTGCCAGCAGCCCCGGGACAGGGACCAATCAGCCCCAGCATTTT
CDR3aa: CASSPGTGTNQPQHF

len: 14
d_gene: TRBD2
abundance: once
v_gene: TRBV6-6
j_gene: TRBJ2-3
CDR3nt: TGTGCCAGCAGGCCTAGCGGCCGCACAGATACGCAGTATTTT
CDR3aa: CASRPSGRTDTQYF

len: 12
d_gene: -
abundance: -
v_gene: TRBV6-5
j_gene: TRBJ2-7
CDR3nt: TGTGCCAGCAGTTACCCGGGGGGCGGGCAGTACTTC
CDR3aa: CASSYPGGGQYF

len: 13
d_gene: TRBD1
abundance: -
v_gene: TRBV5-1
j_gene: TRBJ1-1
CDR3nt: TGCGCCAGCAGCTGGGACAGGAACACTGAAGCTTTCTTT
CDR3aa: CASSWDRNTEAFF

len: 14
d_gene: -
abundance: -
v_gene: TRBV19
j_gene: TRBJ1-6
CDR3nt: TGTGCCAGTTCAGGGGATTTGGTGGATTCACCCCTCCACTTT
CDR3aa: CASSGDLVDSPLHF

len: 15
d_gene: TRBD1
abundance: -
v_gene: TRBV30
j_gene: TRBJ2-3
CDR3nt: TGTGCCTGGAGTGTACGAAACAGGGGGGCAGATACGCAGTATTTT
CDR3aa: CAWSVRNRGADTQYF

len: 12
d_gene: -
abundance: -
v_gene: TRBV29-1
j_gene: TRBJ2-1
CDR3nt: TGCAGCGTTTGGGGGGCCTACAATGAGCAGTTCTTC
CDR3aa: CSVWGAYNEQFF

len: 16
d_gene: -
abundance: -
v_gene: TRBV7-9
j_gene: TRBJ2-1
CDR3nt: TGTGCCAGCAGCTTACTTGGGCGCCAGTCTTACAATGAGCAGTTCTTC
CDR3aa: CASSLLGRQSYNEQFF

len: 12
d_gene: -
abundance: -
v_gene: TRBV6-2/TRBV6-3
j_gene: TRBJ2-3
CDR3nt: TGTGCCAGCAGTCGAGTCCCAGATACGCAGTATTTT
CDR3aa: CASSRVPDTQYF

len: 16
d_gene: TRBD1
abundance: -
v_gene: TRBV9
j_gene: TRBJ1-6
CDR3nt: TGTGCCAGCAGCGCTTCCGGGACAGGGTTCGCTTCACCCCTCCACTTT
CDR3aa: CASSASGTGFASPLHF

len: 15
d_gene: TRBD1
abundance: few
v_gene: TRBV6-5
j_gene: TRBJ2-7
CDR3nt: TGTGCCAGCAGTCGGGGACAGTTCTTCCCCTACGAGCAGTACTTC
CDR3aa: CASSRGQFFPYEQYF

len: 14
d_gene: -
abundance: -
v_gene: TRBV29-1
j_gene: TRBJ1-1
CDR3nt: TGCAGCGTTGAAGTACAGTTGATGAACACTGAAGCTTTCTTT
CDR3aa: CSVEVQLMNTEAFF

len: 15
d_gene: -
abundance: -
v_gene: TRBV7-2
j_gene: TRBJ2-6
CDR3nt: TGTGCCAGCAGTCAGGGTCTTTCTGGGGCCAACGTCCTGACTTTC
CDR3aa: CASSQGLSGANVLTF